This entry lists 10 T cell receptor beta chains sequenced from one sample in a study of blood T cell repertoires in COVID-19. TCRdb keeps only in-frame clones here, not all; method: immunoSEQ multiplex PCR. This sample has fewer than 150,000 clones, with under 90% found just once. Material for sequencing was PBMCs or T cells enriched from blood (not recorded which). Source of these receptors: a woman under 30 who had been exposed to COVID-19.

This clone was observed a handful of times. The chain recombines TRBV5-5 with TRBJ2-7, with 11 bases matching TRBD2. With 1 base clipped from V and 4 bases from J, the junction kept 4 bases outside the gene matches. CDR3 size: 15 residues. Germline assignment: CDR1 SGHKS and CDR2 YYEKEE (reference sequence). The CDR3, as DNA: TGTGCCAGCAGCTTGTCGCTAGCGGGAGGATACGAGCAGTACTTC. This gives the protein CASSLSLAGGYEQYF.

The V and J genes are TRBV28 and TRBJ2-3; 8 bases fit TRBD1. Trimming at V came to 3 bases and at J to 0 bases, leaving 8 bases not matched to a gene. The CDR3 loop spans 17 amino acids. Germline CDR1 reads MDHEN; CDR2 reads SYDVKM. CDR3 bases: TGTGCCAGCAGTTTTTCCCCCACAGGGGGTAGCACAGATACGCAGTATTTT. It codes for CASSFSPTGGSTDTQYF.

The chain recombines TRBV27 with TRBJ2-3; a weak D match, TRBD2 (6 bases). Trimming took off 1 base at V and 2 bases at J, with 13 bases between the two ends. Germline CDR1 reads MNHEY; CDR2 reads SMNVEV (reference sequence). The CDR3 is made up of 16 amino acids. This CDR3 is CASSLWETGVTDTQYF. In DNA, the CDR3 is TGTGCCAGCAGTTTATGGGAAACGGGGGTCACAGATACGCAGTATTTT.

V gene TRBV30 combines with J gene TRBJ1-3; TRBD1 matches at 7 bases. The CDR3 has 17 amino acids. Germline values: CDR1 GTSNPN, CDR2 SVGIG (reference sequence). The V and J ends lost 2 bases and 0 bases, in that order; junction bases with no gene match: 10. The DNA of the CDR3 is TGTGCCTGGAGTTCGCTGACAGGGCACCACTCTGGAAACACCATATATTTT. It specifies CAWSSLTGHHSGNTIYF.

This rearrangement joins TRBV4-1 to TRBJ1-1; D is perhaps TRBD1 (6 bases). With 4 bases removed from V and 0 bases from J, the gap between germline ends came to 9 bases. The germline gives CDR1 MGHRA, CDR2 YSYEKL. The length of the CDR3 is 14 residues. This chain's CDR3 is CASSPTGLNTEAFF. The CDR3 DNA follows: TGCGCCAGCAGCCCGACAGGTTTGAACACTGAAGCTTTCTTT.

The genes are TRBV19 and TRBJ2-1, with 14 bases that match TRBD2. V dropped 5 bases and J dropped 15; count of bases not matched to a gene: 12. CDR1 and CDR2 from the germline V gene are LNHDA and SQIVND (reference sequence). The CDR3 is 15 amino acids. The CDR3 loop is CASSDGTSGSGFPFF. In nucleotides, the CDR3 is TGTGCCAGTAGTGACGGGACTAGCGGGAGTGGCTTTCCGTTCTTC.

The chain combines TRBV5-1 with TRBJ1-2; TRBD1 matches 7 bases. The CDR3 consists of 15 residues. The germline CDR1 and CDR2 sequences are SGHRS and YFSETQ. Unmatched junction bases numbered 7, after V lost 0 bases and J lost 5 bases. The CDR3 reads CASSLEGARGYGYTF. In nucleotides, the CDR3 is TGCGCCAGCAGCTTGGAGGGGGCTCGAGGGTATGGCTACACCTTC.

This clone was found once. Here the CDR3 reads CASSPSSYEQYF. The CDR3 bases are TGTGCCAGCAGCCCGAGCTCCTACGAGCAGTACTTC. V usage is TRBV6-2 or TRBV6-3 and J usage is TRBJ2-7; no definite D call. The CDR3 loop spans 12 amino acids. The ends were cut back, 6 bases at V and 0 bases at J, with 6 bases in the middle. Germline CDR1 and CDR2: MNHEY and SVGEGT.

This clone was observed once. The chain is built from TRBV5-1 and TRBJ1-5, with D possibly matching TRBD1 (5 bases). Germline V gives CDR1 SGHRS, CDR2 YFSETQ. Trimming stripped 3 bases from V and 5 bases from J, with 9 bases between. CDR3 length: 13 residues. DNA for the CDR3: TGCGCCAGCAGCTATGACAGCCATCAGCCCCAGCATTTT. Translation: CASSYDSHQPQHF.

The rearrangement joins TRBV12-3 or TRBV12-4 to TRBJ1-2; TRBD1 agrees at 7 bases. CDR3 length equals 13 residues. Trimming took 8 bases from V and 3 from J; bases not matched to a gene: 6. The CDR3 DNA reads TGTGCCAGCGGGGTGGGACAGTACTATGGCTACACCTTC. It specifies CASGVGQYYGYTF.